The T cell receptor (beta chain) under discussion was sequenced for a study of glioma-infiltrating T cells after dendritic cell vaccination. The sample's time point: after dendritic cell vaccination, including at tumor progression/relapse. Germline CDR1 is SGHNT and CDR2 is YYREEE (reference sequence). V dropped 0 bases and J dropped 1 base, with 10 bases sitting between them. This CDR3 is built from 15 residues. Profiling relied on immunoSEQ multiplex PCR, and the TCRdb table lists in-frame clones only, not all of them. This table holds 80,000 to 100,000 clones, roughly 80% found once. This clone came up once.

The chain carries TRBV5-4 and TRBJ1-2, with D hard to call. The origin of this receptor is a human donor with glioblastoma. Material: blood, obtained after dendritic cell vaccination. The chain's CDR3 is CASSLGGGVNYGYTF. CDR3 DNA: TGTGCCAGCAGCTTGGGTGGCGGGGTTAACTATGGCTACACCTTC.